The 31 T cell receptor beta chains reported below all come from one sample, sequenced in a study of human T cells and chemical hapten exposure (dated by TCRdb to the early 2020s). Libraries were made using RACE. For sequencing, a NextSeq 500 was employed. The raw public data were reprocessed by TCRdb itself: fastp quality trimming at Q25, MiXCR clonotype calling, in-frame beta chains only. Every entry covers one CDR3 protein and lists the most common genes and DNA from its rows. The sample includes roughly 100,000 distinct CDR3 sequences, with roughly 10% observed a single time. Of the sample, more than 2.5% is held by the ten largest clones. Interpreted using the paper, the time point label stands for: pre-sensitization, week 0. In light of the paper, this sample's treatment or condition label describes: therapeutic diphenylcyclopropenone sensitization with weekly scalp DPC. Sequences were derived from whole blood, sampled in connection with sensitization to the hapten diphenylcyclopropenone (DPC). The receptors derive from a woman in her sixties with alopecia areata. Some clones in this sample may be carry-over from other donors' samples.

This clonotype was seen many times. V usage is TRBV5-1 and J usage is TRBJ1-2; D not certain. The ends were cut back, 0 bases at V and 3 bases at J, with 6 bases in the middle. From germline, CDR1 is SGHRS and CDR2 YFSETQ. This CDR3 is built from 13 residues. For the CDR3, the DNA is TGCGCCAGCAGCTTGGCAGAGTACTATGGCTACACCTTC. Translated: CASSLAEYYGYTF. Filled out from reference TRBV5-1 and TRBJ1-2, the complete variable domain reads KAGVTQTPRYLIKTRGQQVTLSCSPISGHRSVSWYQQTPGQGLQFLFEYFSETQRNKGNFPGRFSGRQFSNSRSEMNVSTLELGDSALYLCASSLAEYYGYTFGSGTRLTVV.

There are many counts of this clonotype. The rearrangement links TRBV7-3 to TRBJ1-1; 9 bases map to TRBD1. This CDR3 contains 13 residues. V was pared by 4 bases and J by 6 bases, with 3 bases of the junction left unmatched. From germline, CDR1 is SGHTA and CDR2 FQGTGA. CDR3 region: CASSSRTGAEAFF. The CDR3, as DNA: TGTGCCAGCAGCTCCCGGACAGGGGCTGAAGCTTTCTTT.

This clonotype was observed at least ten times. The chain has TRBV12-3 or TRBV12-4 and TRBJ1-2; 8 positions agree with TRBD1. The CDR3 length is 15 residues. Trimming cost V 2 bases and J 5 bases; bases outside gene matches: 7. The CDR3 spells CASSLSGQGNYGYTF. The CDR3 DNA reads TGTGCCAGCAGTTTATCCGGACAGGGAAATTATGGCTACACCTTC.

The rearrangement links TRBV4-2 to TRBJ1-6, with D perhaps matching TRBD1 (5 bases). Between the trimmed V and J ends, which lost 4 bases and 5 bases, there was a span of 6 bases. Germline V lookup: CDR1 LGHNA, CDR2 YNFKEQ. CDR3 size: 13 residues. The CDR3 coding sequence is TGTGCCAGCAGCCCGGGGGATAATTCACCCCTCCACTTT. Translating it yields CASSPGDNSPLHF.

V gene TRBV7-2 combines with J gene TRBJ2-7; weak D call: TRBD2 (6 bases). V was pared by 0 bases and J by 2 bases, with 8 bases between. The CDR3 runs 14 residues. The V gene's germline CDR1 is SGHTA and CDR2 FQGNSA. The CDR3 nucleotides are TGTGCCAGCAGCTTAGCGGGAGGTACCTACGAGCAGTACTTC. The encoded protein is CASSLAGGTYEQYF. The whole variable domain, filled in from reference TRBV7-2 and TRBJ2-7, reads GAGVSQSPSNKVTEKGKDVELRCDPISGHTALYWYRQSLGQGLEFLIYFQGNSAPDKSGLPSDRFSAERTGGSVSTLTIQRTQQEDSAVYLCASSLAGGTYEQYFGPGTRLTVT.

This clonotype was detected a few times. The CDR3 region has the DNA TGCAGCGTAAGACAGGGGAACTATGGCTACACCTTC. This codes for CSVRQGNYGYTF. The genes are TRBV29-1 and TRBJ1-2; 8 nucleotides agree with TRBD1. Germline V gene data show CDR1 as SQVTM and CDR2 as ANQGSEA. V lost 6 bases to trimming and J lost 2 bases; unmatched junction nucleotides: 2. The CDR3 extends over 12 amino acids. Full variable domain (remainder filled in from reference TRBV29-1 and TRBJ1-2): SAVISQKPSRDICQRGTSLTIQCQVDSQVTMMFWYRQQPGQSLTLIATANQGSEATYESGFVIDKFPISRPNLTFSTLTVSNMSPEDSSIYLCSVRQGNYGYTFGSGTRLTVV.

In this sample, this clonotype turned up many times. The genes are TRBV3-1 and TRBJ2-5; TRBD2 agrees at 8 bases. With 1 base clipped from V and 2 bases from J, the junction kept 6 bases outside the gene matches. The germline gives CDR1 LGHDT, CDR2 YNNKEL (reference sequence). The CDR3 extends over 16 amino acids. As DNA, the CDR3 is TGTGCCAGCAGCCAAGCTGAGCGGGGGATTCAAGAGACCCAGTACTTC. Translating it yields CASSQAERGIQETQYF.

This clonotype was observed many times. This chain joins TRBV7-8 and TRBJ1-5; D uncertain. CDR1 is SGHVS, CDR2 FQNEAQ, per germline. Trimming took 5 bases from V and 8 from J, leaving 7 bases between them. This CDR3 has 11 residues. The CDR3 reads CASSETEPQHF. The CDR3 DNA follows: TGTGCCAGCAGCGAAACAGAGCCCCAGCATTTT.

This sequence joins TRBV9 and TRBJ1-5, with D possibly matching TRBD1 (6 bases). Trimming cost V 0 bases and J 0 bases, with 19 bases left between them. This CDR3 spans 19 amino acids. Germline V gene lookup returns CDR1 SGDLS and CDR2 YYNGEE. The CDR3 protein is CASSVDPGASPGSNQPQHF. The CDR3 DNA sequence: TGTGCCAGCAGCGTAGACCCAGGGGCCTCGCCGGGTAGCAATCAGCCCCAGCATTTT.

A note on this clonotype: A much larger clone sits a single nucleotide away, making a read error possible. V is TRBV3-1 and J is TRBJ1-3; D is uncertain. The CDR3 loop spans 13 amino acids. From germline, CDR1 is LGHDT and CDR2 YNNKEL (reference sequence). Deletions cut 10 bases from V and 4 bases from J, with 14 bases between. CDR3: CANSLESGNTIYF. CDR3 DNA sequence: TGTGCCAACAGTTTGGAATCCGGAAACACCATATATTTT.

The chain couples TRBV7-8 to TRBJ1-3, with 8 bases fitting TRBD1. This CDR3 is 14 amino acids long. With 5 bases clipped from V and 6 bases from J, the junction kept 6 bases outside the gene matches. Looked up from germline, CDR1 is SGHVS and CDR2 is FQNEAQ. CDR3 loop: CASSIRGRENTIYF. CDR3 DNA: TGTGCCAGCAGCATCAGGGGGCGAGAAAACACCATATATTTT.

This clonotype was detected ten times or more. V and J are TRBV10-3 and TRBJ2-7; 7 bases align to TRBD2. The CDR3 runs to 15 residues. The ends lost 4 bases at V and 7 bases at J; junction bases unmatched: 13. Germline-derived CDR1 and CDR2 are ENHRY and SYGVKD. Here the CDR3 DNA reads TGTGCCATCAGTGGAAAGCGGGGCGTACCCCGGGAGCAGTACTTC. It specifies CAISGKRGVPREQYF.

This clonotype has ten or more counts. The chain is built from TRBV5-5 and TRBJ2-2, with a possible D match to TRBD1 (6 bases). The CDR3 extends over 15 amino acids. Germline assignment: CDR1 SGHKS and CDR2 YYEKEE (reference sequence). Trimming stripped 4 bases from V and 6 bases from J, with 16 bases between. In DNA, the CDR3 is TGTGCCAGCAGCCCCCGGACAGTCTCCGCCGGGGAGCTGTTTTTT. Encoded protein: CASSPRTVSAGELFF.

This clonotype was observed many times. The rearrangement joins TRBV9 to TRBJ1-1; TRBD1 matches at 12 bases. The CDR3 is 16 residues long. J lost 0 bases, V lost 4 bases, and 4 bases had no gene match. Germline loops: CDR1 SGDLS, CDR2 YYNGEE. The CDR3 DNA reads TGTGCCAGCAGCTTCGGGACAGGGGGCATGAACACTGAAGCTTTCTTT. Amino acids: CASSFGTGGMNTEAFF. Filled out from reference TRBV9 and TRBJ1-1, the complete variable domain reads DSGVTQTPKHLITATGQRVTLRCSPRSGDLSVYWYQQSLDQGLQFLIQYYNGEERAKGNILERFSAQQFPDLHSELNLSSLELGDSALYFCASSFGTGGMNTEAFFGQGTRLTVV.

This clonotype was seen a few times. The chain couples TRBV20-1 to TRBJ2-7; 8 bases align to TRBD1. The junction had 5 bases not matched to a gene; V was cut back by 1 base and J by 0 bases. The CDR3 length is 15 residues. Germline loops: CDR1 DFQATT, CDR2 SNEGSKA (reference sequence). CDR3 protein: CSARGQGRNSYEQYF. DNA of the CDR3: TGCAGTGCTAGAGGACAGGGGCGCAACTCCTACGAGCAGTACTTC.

This clonotype has just a few counts. This chain uses TRBV29-1 with TRBJ2-3; perhaps TRBD2 as D (5 bases). The CDR3 totals 14 residues. The germline V gene encodes CDR1 SQVTM and CDR2 ANQGSEA. Trimming took off 8 bases at V and 5 bases at J, with 20 bases between the two ends. In DNA form, the CDR3 reads TGCAGCTATCAACGGGGTAACGGTAGAGATACGCAGTATTTT. This gives the protein CSYQRGNGRDTQYF.

The rearrangement links TRBV4-1 to TRBJ2-6, with 9 bases that match TRBD1. Germline CDR1 reads MGHRA; CDR2 reads YSYEKL. The junction had 8 bases not matched to a gene; V was cut back by 1 base and J by 4 bases. This CDR3 region has 18 residues. In DNA form, the CDR3 reads TGCGCCAGCAGCCAAGGTCTTACAGGGGGCGCCGGGGCCAACGTCCTGACTTTC. Translation: CASSQGLTGGAGANVLTF.

V gene TRBV7-3 combines with J gene TRBJ2-3; D call uncertain. CDR1 and CDR2 from the germline V gene are SGHTA and FQGTGA. The V gene lost 0 bases and the J gene lost 0 bases, with 4 bases spanning the gap. The CDR3 covers 14 residues. The CDR3 DNA reads as TGTGCCAGCAGCTTAACGCGGAGCACAGATACGCAGTATTTT. Residues: CASSLTRSTDTQYF.

There are many counts of this clonotype. The V gene is TRBV14, the J gene TRBJ2-5; possibly TRBD2 for D (5 bases). Trimming took off 0 bases at V and 6 bases at J, with 14 bases between the two ends. The CDR3 has 15 amino acids. CDR1 and CDR2 (germline): SGHDN, FVKESK. CDR3 bases: TGTGCCAGCAGCCAAGATTGGACTCATCAACAGACCCAGTACTTC. Translating it yields CASSQDWTHQQTQYF.

This clonotype occurred many times. The genes are TRBV10-3 and TRBJ2-1, with 11 bases that match TRBD2. The V segment lost 4 bases and the J segment 7 bases; nucleotides outside the gene matches: 12. Looked up from germline, CDR1 is ENHRY and CDR2 is SYGVKD. The CDR3 extends over 17 amino acids. The CDR3 protein is CAISGSTLAGGRNEQFF. The CDR3 region has the DNA TGTGCCATCAGTGGGAGCACCCTAGCGGGGGGACGTAATGAGCAGTTCTTC.

This clonotype was detected many times. This chain uses TRBV7-2 with TRBJ1-6; D is perhaps TRBD1 (6 bases). V was shortened by 8 bases and J by 0 bases, with 17 bases between the two germline ends. CDR1 and CDR2 (germline): SGHTA, FQGNSA. The CDR3 is 17 amino acids. CDR3 sequence reads: CASGRISDSSYNSPLHF. The CDR3 nucleotides read TGTGCCAGCGGCAGAATTTCGGACAGCTCCTATAATTCACCCCTCCACTTT.

As to this clonotype: The CDR3 carries no conserved terminal phenylalanine or tryptophan, so it likely arises from a read error. The J gene is TRBJ1-2, the V gene TRBV18; weak D call: TRBD1 (6 bases). CDR1 KGHSH and CDR2 LQKENI come from the germline V gene. The CDR3 contains 16 residues. Trimming removed 6 bases at V and 4 bases at J, with 21 bases between. The CDR3, as DNA: TGTGCCAGCTCTCCGCCGGGGGCCCACTACGCCTATGGCTACACCTCC. This codes for CASSPPGAHYAYGYTS.

In its sample, this clonotype was seen many times. V gene TRBV12-3 or TRBV12-4 combines with J gene TRBJ2-7; 8 nucleotides match TRBD1. The ends lost 5 bases at V and 6 bases at J; junction bases unmatched: 6. The CDR3 has 13 amino acids. CDR3: CASSADRVREQYF. The CDR3 DNA reads as TGTGCCAGCAGTGCGGACAGGGTCCGCGAGCAGTACTTC.

This clonotype occurred many times. The chain joins TRBV5-1 to TRBJ2-5; D is uncertain. CDR3 length: 14 residues. Germline V gene data show CDR1 as SGHRS and CDR2 as YFSETQ. Trimming shortened V by 0 bases and J by 1 base, and 7 bases separated the two germline ends. CDR3 in amino acids: CASSLAGPQETQYF. The CDR3, as DNA: TGCGCCAGCAGCTTGGCAGGTCCCCAAGAGACCCAGTACTTC.

This clonotype was counted only a few times. The rearrangement uses TRBV19 and TRBJ2-7; D might be TRBD1 (5 bases). Germline V gene data show CDR1 as LNHDA and CDR2 as SQIVND (reference sequence). The CDR3 has 15 amino acids. The V end lost 5 bases, the J end lost 4 bases, and 18 bases lay between the germline ends. CDR3: CASSLVWSKGYEQYF. DNA for the CDR3: TGTGCCAGTAGTTTGGTATGGAGCAAGGGGTACGAGCAGTACTTC.

This clonotype was detected many times. The chain links TRBV18 to TRBJ2-4, with a weak D call TRBD1 (5 bases). Germline V gene sequence: CDR1 KGHSH, CDR2 LQKENI. Trimming removed 3 bases at V and 0 bases at J, with 15 bases between. CDR3 size: 17 residues. DNA of the CDR3: TGTGCCAGCTCACCGTCGACAGATATCCTAGCCAAAAACATTCAGTACTTC. It encodes CASSPSTDILAKNIQYF.

This clonotype was picked up a small number of times. This chain joins TRBV2 and TRBJ1-2; possibly TRBD1 for D (5 bases). Per the germline V gene, CDR1 is SNHLY and CDR2 is FYNNEI. The V gene lost 8 bases and the J gene lost 3 bases, with 16 bases spanning the gap. The CDR3 spans 14 residues. The CDR3 sequence: CASLLRQGHYGYTF. CDR3 nucleotide sequence: TGTGCCAGCCTTCTCCGGCAGGGCCACTATGGCTACACCTTC.

The chain employs TRBV9 and TRBJ2-3; the match to TRBD2 covers 7 bases. This CDR3 has 14 residues. Germline V gene sequence: CDR1 SGDLS, CDR2 YYNGEE. The V segment lost 2 bases and the J segment 6 bases; nucleotides outside the gene matches: 6. DNA for the CDR3: TGTGCCAGCAGCGTGGGACTATGGGGGGATACGCAGTATTTT. This encodes CASSVGLWGDTQYF.

This clonotype was seen many times. V usage is TRBV20-1 and J usage is TRBJ2-5; 8 positions match TRBD2. The CDR3 has 16 residues. Germline V lookup: CDR1 DFQATT, CDR2 SNEGSKA (reference sequence). Germline trimming cut 6 bases from V and 7 bases from J; bases unmatched to any gene: 19. DNA of the CDR3: TGCAGTGCGGAGGAAACCCAACTAGCGCGGGGGGTGACCCAGTACTTC. It encodes CSAEETQLARGVTQYF.

This clonotype was observed a few times. This chain connects TRBV7-9 to TRBJ1-2; D remains unclear. This CDR3 is built from 14 residues. Germline assignment: CDR1 SEHNR and CDR2 FQNEAQ (reference sequence). V was shortened by 5 bases and J by 3 bases, with 13 bases between the two germline ends. DNA of the CDR3: TGTGCCAGCAGCATAGATCAGTCGTACTATGGCTACACCTTC. It encodes CASSIDQSYYGYTF.

This chain links TRBV12-3 or TRBV12-4 with TRBJ2-7, with 11 bases lining up with TRBD1. The trim removed 4 bases at V and 7 bases at J, leaving 6 bases unmatched. This CDR3 region has 14 residues. The CDR3 region has the DNA TGTGCCAGCAGTTGGACCGGGACAGGGGGTGAGCAGTACTTC. The encoded protein is CASSWTGTGGEQYF.